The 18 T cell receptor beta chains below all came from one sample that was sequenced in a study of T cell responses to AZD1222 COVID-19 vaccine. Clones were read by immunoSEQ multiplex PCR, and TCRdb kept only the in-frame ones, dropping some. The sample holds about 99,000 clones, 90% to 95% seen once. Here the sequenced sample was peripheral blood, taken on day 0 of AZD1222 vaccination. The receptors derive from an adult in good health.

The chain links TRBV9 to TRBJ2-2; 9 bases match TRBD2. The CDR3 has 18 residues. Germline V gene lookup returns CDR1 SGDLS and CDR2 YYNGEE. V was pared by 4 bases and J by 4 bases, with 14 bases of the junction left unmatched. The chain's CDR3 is CASSPREGGLAVTGELFF. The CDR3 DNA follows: TGTGCCAGCAGCCCCAGGGAAGGGGGACTAGCCGTCACCGGGGAGCTGTTTTTT.

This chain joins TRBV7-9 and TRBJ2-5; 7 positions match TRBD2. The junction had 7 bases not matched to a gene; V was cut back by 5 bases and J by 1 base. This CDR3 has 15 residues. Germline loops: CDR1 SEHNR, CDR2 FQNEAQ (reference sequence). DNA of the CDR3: TGTGCCAGCAGCCCCCGGGGGGTGCCCCAAGAGACCCAGTACTTC. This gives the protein CASSPRGVPQETQYF.

The CDR3 DNA reads TGTGCCAGCAACCCAGGGGGCTCGAACTATGGCTACACCTTC. This gives the protein CASNPGGSNYGYTF. The chain employs TRBV27 and TRBJ1-2; 8 bases match TRBD1. Germline CDR1 reads MNHEY; CDR2 reads SMNVEV (reference sequence). J lost 2 bases, V lost 7 bases, and 6 bases had no gene match. This CDR3 region has 14 residues.

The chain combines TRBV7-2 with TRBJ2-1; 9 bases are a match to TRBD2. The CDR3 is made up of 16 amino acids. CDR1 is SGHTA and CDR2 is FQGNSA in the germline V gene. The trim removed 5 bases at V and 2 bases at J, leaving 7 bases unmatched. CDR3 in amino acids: CASSPSGASPYNEQFF. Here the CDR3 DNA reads TGTGCCAGCAGCCCTAGCGGGGCTTCCCCCTACAATGAGCAGTTCTTC.

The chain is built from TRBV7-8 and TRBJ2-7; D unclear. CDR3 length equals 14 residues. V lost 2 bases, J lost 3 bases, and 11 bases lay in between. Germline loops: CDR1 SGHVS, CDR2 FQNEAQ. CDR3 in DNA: TGTGCCAGCAGCTTACGCGCGGAAAGCTACGAGCAGTACTTC. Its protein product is CASSLRAESYEQYF.

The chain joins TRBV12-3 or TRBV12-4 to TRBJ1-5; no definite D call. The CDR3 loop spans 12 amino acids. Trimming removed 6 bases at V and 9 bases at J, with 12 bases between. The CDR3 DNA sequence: TGTGCCAGCAGCCATGGGGTGGGGCCCCAGCATTTT. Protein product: CASSHGVGPQHF.

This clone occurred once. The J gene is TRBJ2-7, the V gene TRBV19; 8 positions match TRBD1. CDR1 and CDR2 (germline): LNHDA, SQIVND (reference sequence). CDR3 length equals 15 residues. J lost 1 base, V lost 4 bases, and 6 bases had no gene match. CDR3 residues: CASSRGTGTSYEQYF. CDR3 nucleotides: TGTGCCAGTAGTAGAGGGACAGGAACTTCCTACGAGCAGTACTTC.

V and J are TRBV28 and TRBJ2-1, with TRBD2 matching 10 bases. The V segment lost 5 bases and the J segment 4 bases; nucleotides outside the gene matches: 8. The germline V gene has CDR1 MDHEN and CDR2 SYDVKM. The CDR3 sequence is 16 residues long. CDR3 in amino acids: CASSPLTSGLYNEQFF. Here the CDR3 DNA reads TGTGCCAGCAGTCCCCTGACTAGCGGGCTTTACAATGAGCAGTTCTTC.

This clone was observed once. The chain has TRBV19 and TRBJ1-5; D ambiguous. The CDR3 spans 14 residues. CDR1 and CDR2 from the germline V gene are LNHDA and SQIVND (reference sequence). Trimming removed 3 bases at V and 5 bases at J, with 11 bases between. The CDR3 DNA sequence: TGTGCCAGTAGTATTAATCTTGTGGATCAGCCCCAGCATTTT. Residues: CASSINLVDQPQHF.

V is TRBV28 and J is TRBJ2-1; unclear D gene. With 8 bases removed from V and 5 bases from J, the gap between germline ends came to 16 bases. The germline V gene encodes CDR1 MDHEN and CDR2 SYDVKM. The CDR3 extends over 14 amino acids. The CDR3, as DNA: TGTGCCAGCCACGAGTATGCCGTTAACAATGAGCAGTTCTTC. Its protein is CASHEYAVNNEQFF.

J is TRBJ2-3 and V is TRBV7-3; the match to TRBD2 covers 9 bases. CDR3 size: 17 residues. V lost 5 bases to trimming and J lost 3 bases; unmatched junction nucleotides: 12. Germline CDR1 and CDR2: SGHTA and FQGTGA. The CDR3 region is CASSPQLAGRRTDTQYF. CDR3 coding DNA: TGTGCCAGCAGCCCGCAGCTAGCGGGACGGAGGACAGATACGCAGTATTTT.

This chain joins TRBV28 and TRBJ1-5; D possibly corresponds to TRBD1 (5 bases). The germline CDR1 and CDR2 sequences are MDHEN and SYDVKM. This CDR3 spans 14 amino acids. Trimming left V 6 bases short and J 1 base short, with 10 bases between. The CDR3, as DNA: TGTGCCAGCAGAAGGGACGGGAGCAATCAGCCCCAGCATTTT. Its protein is CASRRDGSNQPQHF.

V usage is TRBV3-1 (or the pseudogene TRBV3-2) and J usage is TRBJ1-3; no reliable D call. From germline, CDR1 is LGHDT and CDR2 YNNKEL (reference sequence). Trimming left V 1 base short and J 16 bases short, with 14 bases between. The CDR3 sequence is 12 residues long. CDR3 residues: CASSQGNGLWYF. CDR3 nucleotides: TGTGCCAGCAGCCAAGGGAACGGACTGTGGTATTTT.

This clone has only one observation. In DNA form, the CDR3 reads TGTGCCAGCAGTTTTAGTACTGCACTACTCGAGCAGTACTTC. Residues: CASSFSTALLEQYF. The chain carries TRBV28 and TRBJ2-7, with unresolved D. Germline CDR1 MDHEN, CDR2 SYDVKM. Trimming removed 3 bases at V and 6 bases at J, with 15 bases between. The CDR3 contains 14 residues.

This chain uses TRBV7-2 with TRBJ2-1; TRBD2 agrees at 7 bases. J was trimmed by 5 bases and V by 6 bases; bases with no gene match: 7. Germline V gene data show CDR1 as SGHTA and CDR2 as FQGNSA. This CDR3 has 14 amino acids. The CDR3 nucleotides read TGTGCCAGCAGTCCAGCGGGAAGCCACAATGAGCAGTTCTTC. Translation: CASSPAGSHNEQFF.

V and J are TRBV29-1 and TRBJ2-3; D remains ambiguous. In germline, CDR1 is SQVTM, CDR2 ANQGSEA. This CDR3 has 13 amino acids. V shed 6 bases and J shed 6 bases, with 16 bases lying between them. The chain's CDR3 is CSVVPRAGDTQYF. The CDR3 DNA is TGCAGCGTCGTTCCCCGGGCCGGGGATACGCAGTATTTT.

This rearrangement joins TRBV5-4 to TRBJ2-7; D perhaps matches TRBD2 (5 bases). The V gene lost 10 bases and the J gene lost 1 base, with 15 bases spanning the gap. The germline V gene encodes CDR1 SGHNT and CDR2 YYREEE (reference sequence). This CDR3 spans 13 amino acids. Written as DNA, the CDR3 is TGTGCCCTACGGAAGCCGGGGTCCTACGAGCAGTACTTC. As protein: CALRKPGSYEQYF.

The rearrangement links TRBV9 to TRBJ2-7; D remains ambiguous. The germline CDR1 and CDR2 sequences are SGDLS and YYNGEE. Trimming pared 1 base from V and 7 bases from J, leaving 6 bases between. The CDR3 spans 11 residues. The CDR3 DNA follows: TGTGCCAGCAGCGTATTTAAAGAGCAGTACTTC. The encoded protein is CASSVFKEQYF.